This T cell receptor beta chain was identified in a study of T cell responses to AZD1222 COVID-19 vaccine. Study at large: Timing groups of about 4 and about 12 weeks for second doses were pooled.

Clones were sequenced by immunoSEQ multiplex PCR, and TCRdb holds only the in-frame ones, with some missing. The sample carries roughly 150,000 clones, more than 85% recorded once. A note on this clone: Its antigen is not known.

Findings and caveats of the study: Spike-specific TCR depth and breadth grew after two AZD1222 doses. Most donors were white British, females outnumbered males, and clonal diversity was possibly underestimated.

V was clipped by 2 bases and J by 2 bases, with 13 bases between them. From germline, CDR1 is SGHAT and CDR2 FQNNGV. The CDR3 has 15 residues. V and J are TRBV11-2 and TRBJ2-7; D call uncertain. Sequences were derived from peripheral blood, sampled on day 0 of AZD1222 vaccination. The source of this sequence is an adult in good health. Written as DNA, the CDR3 is TGTGCCAGCAGCTTATCGGCTGCGGTCCCCTACGAGCAGTACTTC. Amino acids: CASSLSAAVPYEQYF.